A single T cell receptor beta chain is shown here with its context. This entry is derived from a study of blood T cell repertoires in COVID-19. The overall study: The United States, Italy and Spain supplied acute and convalescent COVID-19 samples.

After removal of 2 bases from V and 11 bases from J, the junction contained 11 bases not matched to a gene. Looked up from germline, CDR1 is MNHEY and CDR2 is SVGEGT. This CDR3 has 14 residues. Assay used: immunoSEQ multiplex PCR; TCRdb lists only in-frame clones, some missing. The sample contains around 160,000 clones, more than 70% of which appear only once. Those enrolled, adults aged about 18 to 95 years, came from about two dozen US areas. Cohort placement rested on clinical history that participants reported themselves. The sequence was obtained from a man in his forties or fifties who had recovered from COVID-19. Sequenced material: PBMCs or T cells enriched from blood (not recorded which). The rearrangement joins TRBV6-2 or TRBV6-3 to TRBJ1-2; 7 nucleotides agree with TRBD1. The CDR3 protein is CASSYLLLDREYTF. CDR3 nucleotides: TGTGCCAGCAGTTACCTCTTATTAGACAGGGAGTACACCTTC.